What follows are 31 T cell receptor beta chains derived from one specimen sequenced in a study of healthy donors' naive CD4 and CD8 T cells. Starting from around 500 ng of total RNA, TCR libraries were made with linear amplification. MiXCR, applied by TCRdb to the reads, yields one record per CDR3 protein. The sample has 180,000 or so distinct CDR3 sequences; under 85% are singletons. Material for sequencing was naive CD4+ and CD8+ T cells sorted from blood, pooled from several donors. The receptors stem from a pool of human donors in good health; the sample pools cells from several healthy donors.

The CDR3, as DNA: TGTGCCAGCTCACCCGGAATTTCGAACACTGAAGCTTTCTTT. This codes for CASSPGISNTEAFF. The V gene is TRBV18, the J gene TRBJ1-1; D gene uncertain. In germline, CDR1 is KGHSH, CDR2 LQKENI. Deletions cut 3 bases from V and 1 base from J, with 9 bases between. This CDR3 region has 14 residues. The full variable domain, rest sourced from reference TRBV18 and TRBJ1-1, is NAGVMQNPRHLVRRRGQEARLRCSPMKGHSHVYWYRQLPEEGLKFMVYLQKENIIDESGMPKERFSAEFPKEGPSILRIQQVVRGDSAAYFCASSPGISNTEAFFGQGTRLTVV.

The chain carries TRBV11-2 and TRBJ1-2; 7 bases fit TRBD1. The trim removed 7 bases at V and 2 bases at J, leaving 16 bases unmatched. CDR1 is SGHAT, CDR2 FQNNGV, per germline. This CDR3 contains 17 residues. The CDR3 nucleotides read TGTGCCAGCAACCATCTTAGGTTGAGGGGGCTGAACTATGGCTACACCTTC. As protein: CASNHLRLRGLNYGYTF.

CDR3 in amino acids: CATSRPPGRNEQFF. DNA for the CDR3: TGTGCCACCAGCAGACCCCCAGGGAGGAATGAGCAGTTCTTC. The chain uses TRBV15 and TRBJ2-1; tentatively, D is TRBD2 (6 bases). The CDR3 totals 14 residues. Trimming removed 2 bases at V and 7 bases at J, with 12 bases between. Germline V gene lookup returns CDR1 LNHNV and CDR2 YYDKDF (reference sequence).

This chain links TRBV29-1 with TRBJ2-3, with a possible D match to TRBD2 (5 bases). The V end lost 5 bases, the J end lost 5 bases, and 14 bases lay between the germline ends. Germline loops: CDR1 SQVTM, CDR2 ANQGSEA. The CDR3 contains 13 residues. The CDR3 region has the DNA TGCAGCGTTACTGGGAGTGCCCTAGATACGCAGTATTTT. Translating gives CSVTGSALDTQYF.

This sequence joins TRBV29-1 and TRBJ1-3, with TRBD1 matching 8 bases. The CDR3 has 14 residues. The V segment lost 6 bases and the J segment 4 bases; nucleotides outside the gene matches: 8. The V gene's germline CDR1 is SQVTM and CDR2 ANQGSEA. CDR3 region: CSVDPGGTGNTIYF. DNA of the CDR3: TGCAGCGTCGACCCAGGGGGCACAGGAAACACCATATATTTT.

V is TRBV10-3 and J is TRBJ2-1, with TRBD2 matching 8 bases. Trimming removed 7 bases from V and 4 bases from J; junction bases left unmatched: 9. Germline V CDR1 and CDR2: ENHRY, SYGVKD. The CDR3 is 15 residues long. The DNA of the CDR3 is TGTGCCATCACCGCTGTAGCGGGGAGTTACAATGAGCAGTTCTTC. Protein sequence: CAITAVAGSYNEQFF.

J is TRBJ1-6 and V is TRBV5-5; D ambiguous. Germline V CDR1 and CDR2: SGHKS, YYEKEE (reference sequence). Trimming shortened V by 2 bases and J by 6 bases, and 3 bases separated the two germline ends. There are 12 residues in the CDR3. This CDR3 reads CASSLSNSPLHF. The CDR3 DNA reads as TGTGCCAGCAGCTTAAGTAATTCACCCCTCCACTTT.

The rearrangement joins TRBV21-1 to TRBJ1-1; the table gives TRBD1 as D, unverified against the DNA. TRBV21-1 is shown as a pseudogene. The CDR3 totals 19 residues. The CDR3 region has the DNA TGTGCCAGCGCCATACCCTCGGGGACAGGTTCCCCCGGAGACACTGAAGCTTTCTTT. Its protein product is CASAIPSGTGSPGDTEAFF.

The chain uses TRBV5-1 and TRBJ1-1, with D unresolved. This CDR3 is 14 amino acids long. V lost 4 bases and J lost 0, with 10 bases in between. In germline, CDR1 is SGHRS, CDR2 YFSETQ. The CDR3 here is CASSPSGLNTEAFF. The CDR3, as DNA: TGCGCCAGCAGCCCCTCCGGATTGAACACTGAAGCTTTCTTT.

V gene TRBV19 combines with J gene TRBJ2-3; D call uncertain. V lost 0 bases to trimming and J lost 5 bases, with 6 bases between them. The CDR3 runs to 13 residues. Per germline, CDR1 LNHDA and CDR2 SQIVND (reference sequence). The CDR3 is CASSIDRGDTQYF. The CDR3 DNA follows: TGTGCCAGTAGTATAGATCGCGGAGATACGCAGTATTTT.

In this sample, this clonotype turned up a few times. The chain has TRBV29-1 and TRBJ2-7; no clear D gene. The CDR3 loop spans 13 amino acids. Trimming removed 5 bases from V and 0 bases from J, with 11 bases in between. CDR1 SQVTM and CDR2 ANQGSEA come from the germline V gene. Here the CDR3 reads CSVTADASYEQYF. CDR3 nucleotides: TGCAGCGTTACCGCGGACGCCTCCTACGAGCAGTACTTC.

The chain uses TRBV4-2 and TRBJ2-1, with D possibly matching TRBD2 (6 bases). V was shortened by 0 bases and J by 0 bases, with 12 bases between the two germline ends. Germline lookup yields CDR1 LGHNA and CDR2 YNFKEQ. This CDR3 is 17 amino acids long. The DNA of the CDR3 is TGTGCCAGCAGCCAAGATCGGGGACTGGGCTCCTACAATGAGCAGTTCTTC. Encoded protein: CASSQDRGLGSYNEQFF.

The chain couples TRBV4-1 to TRBJ1-3; the D is unclear. Germline V lookup: CDR1 MGHRA, CDR2 YSYEKL. V lost 0 bases to trimming and J lost 2 bases, with 8 bases between them. There are 15 residues in the CDR3. Here the CDR3 DNA reads TGCGCCAGCAGCCAAGAGTCCCAGGCTGGAAACACCATATATTTT. Protein: CASSQESQAGNTIYF.

The chain recombines TRBV19 with TRBJ1-2, with no clear D. Germline V CDR1 and CDR2: LNHDA, SQIVND (reference sequence). V was pared by 1 base and J by 3 bases, with 9 bases between. The CDR3 extends over 14 amino acids. The CDR3 DNA is TGTGCCAGTAGTATAGCCGGTTCTGACTATGGCTACACCTTC. It codes for CASSIAGSDYGYTF.

The chain combines TRBV5-1 with TRBJ2-7; no clear D. Trimming removed 0 bases from V and 0 bases from J, with 10 bases in between. The CDR3 runs 15 residues. Looked up from germline, CDR1 is SGHRS and CDR2 is YFSETQ. CDR3 protein: CASSLGLPFSYEQYF. The CDR3 DNA follows: TGCGCCAGCAGCTTGGGGCTGCCCTTCTCCTACGAGCAGTACTTC. The variable domain in full, with the rest retrieved from reference TRBV5-1 and TRBJ2-7, is KAGVTQTPRYLIKTRGQQVTLSCSPISGHRSVSWYQQTPGQGLQFLFEYFSETQRNKGNFPGRFSGRQFSNSRSEMNVSTLELGDSALYLCASSLGLPFSYEQYFGPGTRLTVT.

The chain has TRBV27 and TRBJ2-3, with TRBD1 as a possible D gene (6 bases). Germline V CDR1 and CDR2: MNHEY, SMNVEV (reference sequence). Between the trimmed V and J ends, which lost 7 bases and 2 bases, there was a span of 10 bases. The CDR3 loop spans 13 amino acids. The CDR3, as DNA: TGTGCCAGCACAAGGGGACACACAGATACGCAGTATTTT. Its translation is CASTRGHTDTQYF.

CDR3: CSVEAPLAGAHNEQFF. The CDR3 DNA reads as TGCAGCGTTGAGGCTCCACTAGCGGGGGCTCACAATGAGCAGTTCTTC. The J gene is TRBJ2-1, the V gene TRBV29-1, with 11 bases matching TRBD2. V was clipped by 3 bases and J by 5 bases; unmatched bases: 9. CDR3 size: 16 residues. Germline V CDR1 and CDR2: SQVTM, ANQGSEA.

This clonotype has just a few counts. The gene calls are TRBV6-5 and TRBJ2-1, with 8 bases aligning to TRBD2. There are 15 residues in the CDR3. Germline V gene sequence: CDR1 MNHEY, CDR2 SVGAGI. V was clipped by 8 bases and J by 2 bases; unmatched bases: 8. CDR3 sequence (DNA): TGTGCCAGCGCCAAAGCGGGAGTAACCTACAATGAGCAGTTCTTC. The encoded protein is CASAKAGVTYNEQFF.

Comments on this clonotype: One end of the junction fails to match germline, which may point to a read error. The chain joins TRBV27 to TRBJ2-5, with D perhaps given as TRBD1 or TRBD2 (5 bases each). The CDR3 extends over 17 amino acids. Germline CDR1 and CDR2: MNHEY and SMNVEV (reference sequence). The CDR3 DNA sequence: TGTGCCAGCAGTTTTCTCCCGGGACGCCACCCCCAAGAGACCCAATACTTC. Its protein product is CASSFLPGRHPQETQYF.

Comments on this clonotype: A much larger clone differs from this one at a single base, so this may be a read error. The V call is TRBV29-1, the J call TRBJ2-7, with D tentatively TRBD1 (6 bases). The CDR3 has 12 residues. Germline-derived CDR1 and CDR2 are SQVTM and ANQGSEA. The CDR3 DNA follows: TGCAGCGTCACCGGGACATCCTACGAGCAGCACTTC. It codes for CSVTGTSYEQHF.

The table lists this clonotype with a few counts. The gene calls are TRBV29-1 and TRBJ2-1; the D is unclear. CDR1 is SQVTM, CDR2 ANQGSEA, per germline. The V end lost 6 bases, the J end lost 8 bases, and 11 bases lay between the germline ends. The CDR3 sequence is 11 residues long. The CDR3: CSVSLADEQFF. The CDR3 DNA sequence: TGCAGCGTGTCCCTTGCGGATGAGCAGTTCTTC.

The chain couples TRBV10-3 to TRBJ2-7, with TRBD1 matching over 9 bases. Germline trimming cut 7 bases from V and 1 base from J; bases unmatched to any gene: 11. Germline CDR1 reads ENHRY; CDR2 reads SYGVKD. The CDR3 length is 16 residues. The CDR3 DNA sequence: TGTGCCATCACGACGACCGGGACAGGGCTATCCTACGAGCAGTACTTC. As protein: CAITTTGTGLSYEQYF.

The gene calls are TRBV6-1 and TRBJ1-1; 8 positions agree with TRBD1. CDR3 length equals 16 residues. The germline gives CDR1 MNHNS, CDR2 SASEGT. The V segment lost 3 bases and the J segment 0 bases; nucleotides outside the gene matches: 6. The CDR3 DNA sequence: TGTGCCAGCAGTGATTTCGGACAGGGAATGAACACTGAAGCTTTCTTT. Translation: CASSDFGQGMNTEAFF.

The chain carries TRBV6-2 or TRBV6-3 and TRBJ2-1; the match to TRBD1 covers 7 bases. CDR3 size: 14 residues. The V segment lost 8 bases and the J segment 6 bases; nucleotides outside the gene matches: 10. CDR1 and CDR2 (germline): MNHEY, SVGEGT. CDR3 in DNA: TGTGCCAGCGGAAGAGGGACAGCACGCAATGAGCAGTTCTTC. This encodes CASGRGTARNEQFF.

The chain links TRBV20-1 to TRBJ1-1; no firm D call. V was pared by 5 bases and J by 7 bases, with 14 bases between. CDR3 length equals 12 residues. Germline CDR1 reads DFQATT; CDR2 reads SNEGSKA (reference sequence). CDR3 protein: CSAARAGDEAFF. Here the CDR3 DNA reads TGCAGTGCTGCCCGAGCAGGAGATGAAGCTTTCTTT.

The gene calls are TRBV6-4 and TRBJ1-1; 7 bases match TRBD1. Germline V gives CDR1 MRHNA, CDR2 SNTAGT. The V gene end was trimmed by 6 bases and the J gene end by 2 bases; junction bases not matched to a gene: 3. CDR3 length equals 13 residues. CDR3 sequence reads: CASRRTGNTEAFF. The CDR3 DNA follows: TGTGCCAGCAGGCGGACAGGTAACACTGAAGCTTTCTTT.

The chain couples TRBV19 to TRBJ2-1; 10 nucleotides agree with TRBD2. J lost 7 bases, V lost 6 bases, and 9 bases had no gene match. There are 15 residues in the CDR3. Germline V CDR1 and CDR2: LNHDA, SQIVND (reference sequence). As DNA, the CDR3 is TGTGCCAGTAGCACCAGTCCAGCGGGAGGGAATGAGCAGTTCTTC. Protein: CASSTSPAGGNEQFF.

The CDR3 loop is CSVRLRTGSSEAFF. CDR3 bases: TGCAGCGTGCGGTTGCGGACAGGGTCTTCTGAAGCTTTCTTT. The chain carries TRBV29-1 and TRBJ1-1, with 8 bases matching TRBD1. The germline V gene has CDR1 SQVTM and CDR2 ANQGSEA. Losses at the gene ends were 6 bases for V and 6 bases for J; bases not matched to a gene: 12. The CDR3 consists of 14 residues.

The genes are TRBV29-1 and TRBJ2-7, with 7 bases matching TRBD1. V dropped 5 bases and J dropped 0; count of bases not matched to a gene: 4. CDR3 size: 13 residues. Germline lookup yields CDR1 SQVTM and CDR2 ANQGSEA. CDR3 nucleotide sequence: TGCAGCGTTCTGACAGGGAGCTCCTACGAGCAGTACTTC. Encoded protein: CSVLTGSSYEQYF.

V gene TRBV2 combines with J gene TRBJ2-5, with D perhaps TRBD1 or TRBD2 (5 bases each). From germline, CDR1 is SNHLY and CDR2 FYNNEI. V gave up 6 bases and J gave up 1 base, with 9 bases separating them. The CDR3 sequence is 13 residues long. The CDR3 coding sequence is TGTGCCAGCAGCCGGGACGGCCAAGAGACCCAGTACTTC. Translation gives CASSRDGQETQYF.

This clonotype was detected a few times. The gene calls are TRBV29-1 and TRBJ1-2; TRBD1 is a possible D gene (5 bases). The V end was cut by 7 bases, the J end by 8 bases, with 14 bases between. In germline, CDR1 is SQVTM, CDR2 ANQGSEA. The CDR3 is 11 residues long. Here the CDR3 DNA reads TGCAGCGGAACGGGACGGCACGGCTACACCTTC. Translating gives CSGTGRHGYTF.